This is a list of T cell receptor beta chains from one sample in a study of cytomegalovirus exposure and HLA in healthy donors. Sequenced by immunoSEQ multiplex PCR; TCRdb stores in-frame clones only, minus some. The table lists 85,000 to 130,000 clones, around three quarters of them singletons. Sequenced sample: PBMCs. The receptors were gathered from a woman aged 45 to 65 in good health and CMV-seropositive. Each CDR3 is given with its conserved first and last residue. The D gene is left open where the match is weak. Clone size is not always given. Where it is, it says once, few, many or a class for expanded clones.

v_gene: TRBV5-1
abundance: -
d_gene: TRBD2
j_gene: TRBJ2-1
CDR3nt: TGCGCCAGCAGCTTGGAGGGACTAGCGGACAATGAGCAGTTCTTC
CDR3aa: CASSLEGLADNEQFF

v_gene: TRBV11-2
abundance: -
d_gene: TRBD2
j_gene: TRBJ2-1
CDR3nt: TGTGCCAGCAGCTTAGACCCTACTAGCGGGAGGGAGTACAATGAGCAGTTCTTC
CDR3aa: CASSLDPTSGREYNEQFF

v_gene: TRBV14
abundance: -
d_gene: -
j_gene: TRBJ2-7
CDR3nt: TGTGCCAGCAGCCAAGAAGGGCGTAGCGGCCCCGGGGAGCAGTACTTC
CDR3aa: CASSQEGRSGPGEQYF

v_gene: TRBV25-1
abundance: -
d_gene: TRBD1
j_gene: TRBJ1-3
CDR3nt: TGTGCCAGCAGTGGTAACGGAGGACAGGGGGCCTTTAACACCATATATTTT
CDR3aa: CASSGNGGQGAFNTIYF

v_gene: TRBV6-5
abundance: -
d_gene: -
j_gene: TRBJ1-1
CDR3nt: TGTGCCAGCAGTTACTTATCGGGAAACACTGAAGCTTTCTTT
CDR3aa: CASSYLSGNTEAFF

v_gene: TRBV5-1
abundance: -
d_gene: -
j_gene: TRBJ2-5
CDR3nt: TGCGCCAGCAGCTTCCCACCGGAAGAGACCCAGTACTTC
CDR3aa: CASSFPPEETQYF

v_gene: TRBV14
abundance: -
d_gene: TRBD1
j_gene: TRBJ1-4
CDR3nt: TGTGCCAGCAGCCAAGGTCCACGACAGGGGTTTAATGAAAAACTGTTTTTT
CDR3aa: CASSQGPRQGFNEKLFF

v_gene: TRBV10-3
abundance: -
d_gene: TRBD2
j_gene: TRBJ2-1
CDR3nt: TGTGCCATCAGGCCAGCGGGGATCAGCTCCTACAATGAGCAGTTCTTC
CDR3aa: CAIRPAGISSYNEQFF

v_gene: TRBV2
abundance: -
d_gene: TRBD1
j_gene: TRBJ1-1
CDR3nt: TGTGCCAGCAGTGTAGACAGGGGGGGAACTGAAGCTTTCTTT
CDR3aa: CASSVDRGGTEAFF

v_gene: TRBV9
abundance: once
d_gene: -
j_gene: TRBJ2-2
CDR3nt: TGTGCCAGCAGCGTAGGGCAGGGGGGCACCGGGGAGCTGTTTTTT
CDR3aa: CASSVGQGGTGELFF

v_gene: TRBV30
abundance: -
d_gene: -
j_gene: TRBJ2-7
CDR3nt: TGTGCCTGGGCGGTCTCCTACGAGCAGTACTTC
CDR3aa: CAWAVSYEQYF

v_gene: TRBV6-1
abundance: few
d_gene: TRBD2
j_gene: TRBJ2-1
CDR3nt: TGTGCCAGCAGCCTCTGTCGGGGGGTTGGGAATGAGCAGTTCTTC
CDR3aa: CASSLCRGVGNEQFF

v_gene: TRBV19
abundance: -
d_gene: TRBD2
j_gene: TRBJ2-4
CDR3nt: TGTGCCAGTAGTTCAGGGGTAGCGGGGGGGTTCGGCATTCAGTACTTC
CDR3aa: CASSSGVAGGFGIQYF

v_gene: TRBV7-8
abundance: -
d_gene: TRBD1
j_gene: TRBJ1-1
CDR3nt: TGTGCCAGCAGCCCCCCTGGGACAGGGAGGGAAGCTTTCTTT
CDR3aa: CASSPPGTGREAFF

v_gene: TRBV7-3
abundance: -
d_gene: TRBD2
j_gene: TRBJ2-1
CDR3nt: TGTGCCAGCAGCTTTTGGCGGGAGGGCTACAATGAGCAGTTCTTC
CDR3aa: CASSFWREGYNEQFF

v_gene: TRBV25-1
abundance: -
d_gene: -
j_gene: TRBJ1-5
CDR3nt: TGTGCCAGCAGCGCGCAGGGAGGTCGGAATCAGCCCCAGCATTTT
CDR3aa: CASSAQGGRNQPQHF

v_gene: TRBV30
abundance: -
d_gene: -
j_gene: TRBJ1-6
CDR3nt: TGTGCCTGGAGTCTAAACTTGGCAGGATCACCCCTCCACTTT
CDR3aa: CAWSLNLAGSPLHF

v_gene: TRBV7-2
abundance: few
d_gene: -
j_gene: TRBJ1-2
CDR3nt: TGTGCCAGCAGCGTGAAAGGGAGCTATGGCTACACCTTC
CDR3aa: CASSVKGSYGYTF

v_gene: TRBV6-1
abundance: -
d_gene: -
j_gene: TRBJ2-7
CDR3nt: TGTGCCAGCAGTGAACGCCACAGGGGGGGGGACGAGCAGTACTTC
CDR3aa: CASSERHRGGDEQYF